The entry below describes one TCR beta chain. This clonotype occurred a few times. The antigen it recognizes is unknown. One base away there is no much larger clone; base qualities are not given. This record belongs to a study of T cell repertoires in cytomegalovirus infection (dated by TCRdb to the late 2010s). At the level of the whole study: The HLA type of each donor mattered for the analysis, because public TCR beta signatures pointed to carriage of CMV infection along with the matching HLA type. The paper's findings and limits, for the study overall: The ex vivo response was dominated by HLA-C-restricted CMV-specific TCR beta clonotypes, which also provided the single most frequent clonotype in two of eight donors. In both this cohort and an independent roughly 360-donor cohort, the cumulative frequency of public TCR beta family members distinguished carriers of CMV infection plus the relevant HLA type.

TCRdb names Illumina HiSeq 1500 as the instrument used. The raw public data were reprocessed by TCRdb itself: fastp quality trimming at Q25, MiXCR clonotype calling, in-frame beta chains only. Here each entry gathers all rows of one CDR3 protein and keeps the most common genes and DNA. The sample yields a few hundred thousand distinct CDR3 sequences; approximately 9.5% were counted once. Jointly, the top ten make up 4.3% of the sample. The germline V gene provides CDR1 SGHTA and CDR2 FQGNSA. From cysteine to phenylalanine, the CDR3 is 13 amino acids long. CDR3 DNA is the only sequence kept; it has 39 bases, read in frame from the first base. The germline ends are 10 bases apart after V is trimmed by 5 bases and J by 2 bases.

This sequence originates from a human donor in good health (CMV status not recorded). Some clones in this sample may be carry-over from other donors' samples. The rearranged chain carries TRBV7-2 and TRBJ2-7, with no D gene named confidently. The sequenced sample consisted of PBMCs. The sequence in DNA is TGTGCCAGCAGCGCGACCGGGCCCTACGAGCAGTACTTC. Its protein reads: CASSATGPYEQYF.